This record covers a single T cell receptor (beta chain). Sequencing was performed with immunoSEQ multiplex PCR; in TCRdb, only in-frame clones are kept and a portion is missing. This sample has about 47,000 clones, with about 90% found just once. These data originate in a study of OX40 agonist ivuxolimab in advanced cancers. This sequence originates from an adult with an advanced solid tumor such as melanoma, head and neck, liver or kidney cancer. Sequences were derived from CD4+ or CD8+ T cells sorted from blood, sampled in a trial of the OX40 agonist ivuxolimab.

The DNA for the CDR3 is TGTGCCAGCTCAGCTTCCGGGGGGGCCGGTGAGCAGTTCTTC. It translates to CASSASGGAGEQFF. V gene TRBV5-4 combines with J gene TRBJ2-1; the match to TRBD2 covers 8 bases. Losses at the gene ends were 7 bases for V and 9 bases for J; bases not matched to a gene: 12. This CDR3 region has 14 residues. Germline V CDR1 and CDR2: SGHNT, YYREEE (reference sequence). Full variable domain (outside the CDR3, taken from reference TRBV5-4 and TRBJ2-1): ETGVTQSPTHLIKTRGQQVTLRCSSQSGHNTVSWYQQALGQGPQFIFQYYREEENGRGNFPPRFSGLQFPNYSSELNVNALELDDSALYLCASSASGGAGEQFFGPGTRLTVL.